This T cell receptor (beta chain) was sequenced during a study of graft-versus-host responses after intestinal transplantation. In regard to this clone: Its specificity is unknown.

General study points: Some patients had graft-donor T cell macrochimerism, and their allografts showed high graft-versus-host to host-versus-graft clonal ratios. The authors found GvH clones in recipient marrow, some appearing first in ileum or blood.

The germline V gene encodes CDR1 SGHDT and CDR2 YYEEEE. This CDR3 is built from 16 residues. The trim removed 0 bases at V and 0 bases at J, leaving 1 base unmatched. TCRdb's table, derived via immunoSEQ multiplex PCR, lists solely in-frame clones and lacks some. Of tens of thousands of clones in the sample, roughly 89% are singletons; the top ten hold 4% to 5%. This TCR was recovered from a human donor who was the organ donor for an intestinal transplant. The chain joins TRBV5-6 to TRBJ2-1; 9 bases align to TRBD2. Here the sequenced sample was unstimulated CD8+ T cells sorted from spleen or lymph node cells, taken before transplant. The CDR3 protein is CASSLELAGSYNEQFF. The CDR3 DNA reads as TGTGCCAGCAGCTTGGAACTAGCGGGCTCCTACAATGAGCAGTTCTTC.